These 16 T cell receptor beta chains originate from one sample sequenced in a study of T cell responses to AZD1222 COVID-19 vaccine. Here immunoSEQ multiplex PCR was the method, and the copy in TCRdb shows in-frame clones only, minus some. In the table there are 120,000 or so clones, about 93% of which are singletons. Sequences were derived from peripheral blood, sampled 28 days after the second AZD1222 dose. The receptors derive from an adult who received the AZD1222 COVID-19 vaccine.

The chain couples TRBV7-2 to TRBJ2-5, with D unresolved. The CDR3 runs to 14 residues. V was shortened by 5 bases and J by 1 base, with 11 bases between the two germline ends. Germline V gene sequence: CDR1 SGHTA, CDR2 FQGNSA. Here the CDR3 reads CASSIHWAQETQYF. CDR3 nucleotides: TGTGCCAGCAGCATCCACTGGGCCCAAGAGACCCAGTACTTC.

The CDR3 region is CSVEWGGRGLSYEQYF. The CDR3 coding sequence is TGCAGCGTTGAATGGGGAGGCAGGGGACTCTCCTACGAGCAGTACTTC. This chain links TRBV29-1 with TRBJ2-7, with D perhaps given as TRBD1 or TRBD2 (6 bases each). CDR3 length equals 16 residues. Germline CDR1 reads SQVTM; CDR2 reads ANQGSEA. The germline V and J ends were trimmed by 2 bases and 0 bases, with 17 bases remaining between them.

This chain uses TRBV2 with TRBJ2-3, with 7 bases aligning to TRBD2. The ends lost 4 bases at V and 1 base at J; junction bases unmatched: 5. Germline V lookup: CDR1 SNHLY, CDR2 FYNNEI. This CDR3 has 15 residues. The CDR3 sequence is CASSGLAVGTDTQYF. DNA for the CDR3: TGTGCCAGCAGTGGGCTAGCGGTCGGCACAGATACGCAGTATTTT.

The chain carries TRBV6-2 or TRBV6-3 and TRBJ2-7; TRBD1 matches at 9 bases. CDR3 length: 15 amino acids. Germline V CDR1 and CDR2: MNHEY, SVGEGT. The V and J ends lost 0 bases and 7 bases, in that order; junction bases with no gene match: 7. CDR3 in DNA: TGTGCCAGCAGTTACTCGGGGACAGGGTCTCCAGAGCAGTACTTC. It codes for CASSYSGTGSPEQYF.

V and J are TRBV5-1 and TRBJ2-5; possible D gene TRBD2, 6 bases. This CDR3 contains 15 residues. The germline V gene encodes CDR1 SGHRS and CDR2 YFSETQ. V was cut by 4 bases and J by 2 bases, with 15 bases left in between. The CDR3 is CASSGGDPRQETQYF. The CDR3 nucleotides are TGCGCCAGCAGCGGAGGGGACCCCCGTCAAGAGACCCAGTACTTC. The full variable domain, its missing parts supplied by reference TRBV5-1 and TRBJ2-5, is KAGVTQTPRYLIKTRGQQVTLSCSPISGHRSVSWYQQTPGQGLQFLFEYFSETQRNKGNFPGRFSGRQFSNSRSEMNVSTLELGDSALYLCASSGGDPRQETQYFGPGTRLLVL.

The rearrangement joins TRBV7-2 to TRBJ1-4, with a possible D match to TRBD1 (6 bases). This CDR3 is 16 amino acids long. Per germline, CDR1 SGHTA and CDR2 FQGNSA. V lost 2 bases and J 3 bases, leaving 13 bases between the germline ends. DNA for the CDR3: TGTGCCAGCAGCTTACTCGGGACATCCTCTAATGAAAAACTGTTTTTT. Translating gives CASSLLGTSSNEKLFF.

The chain carries TRBV5-1 and TRBJ1-2; D gene unclear. V was cut by 6 bases and J by 8 bases, with 17 bases left in between. CDR1 and CDR2 (germline): SGHRS, YFSETQ. The CDR3 runs to 13 residues. The CDR3 is CASTPNLPGGYTF. CDR3 sequence (DNA): TGCGCCAGCACCCCCAACCTTCCGGGCGGCTACACCTTC.

This chain uses TRBV6-2 or TRBV6-3 with TRBJ1-1; weak D call: TRBD1 (5 bases). Germline V CDR1 and CDR2: MNHEY, SVGEGT. V lost 4 bases and J 0 bases, leaving 12 bases between the germline ends. There are 15 residues in the CDR3. CDR3 region: CASSFPRGLNTEAFF. The CDR3 DNA sequence: TGTGCCAGCAGTTTTCCGAGGGGCCTGAACACTGAAGCTTTCTTT.

This clone was detected once. This rearrangement joins TRBV10-3 to TRBJ2-5, with D perhaps TRBD2 (6 bases). Germline lookup yields CDR1 ENHRY and CDR2 SYGVKD. Between the trimmed V and J ends, which lost 3 bases and 2 bases, there was a span of 7 bases. The CDR3 has 13 residues. The CDR3 protein is CAISDGRQETQYF. CDR3 in DNA: TGTGCCATCAGTGACGGGAGACAAGAGACCCAGTACTTC.

This chain uses TRBV5-1 with TRBJ1-1; no definite D call. The CDR3 has 14 amino acids. The V gene lost 0 bases and the J gene lost 5 bases, with 11 bases spanning the gap. Germline V gene data show CDR1 as SGHRS and CDR2 as YFSETQ. The CDR3 region has the DNA TGCGCCAGCAGCTTGGAGTTCTCGGGAACTGAAGCTTTCTTT. Translated, it gives CASSLEFSGTEAFF.

This clone came up a few times. V is TRBV5-1 and J is TRBJ1-2; 8 nucleotides agree with TRBD1. V shed 3 bases and J 8 bases; nucleotides not matched to a gene: 12. Germline V gives CDR1 SGHRS, CDR2 YFSETQ. The CDR3 extends over 15 amino acids. CDR3 DNA: TGCGCCAGCAGCTCTGGACAGGGCCGACCGGAAGGCTACACCTTC. It encodes CASSSGQGRPEGYTF.

This chain uses TRBV7-8 with TRBJ1-5, with a possible D match to TRBD1 (5 bases). In germline, CDR1 is SGHVS, CDR2 FQNEAQ. Trimming took 5 bases from V and 7 from J, leaving 21 bases between them. The CDR3 contains 16 residues. The DNA of the CDR3 is TGTGCCAGCAGCCCAACCCCCCCCGACAGAGGCCAGCCCCAGCATTTT. Translation: CASSPTPPDRGQPQHF.

The chain is built from TRBV6-4 and TRBJ2-3; D is undetermined. Germline loops: CDR1 MRHNA, CDR2 SNTAGT. CDR3 length: 15 residues. V lost 0 bases, J lost 2 bases, and 9 bases lay in between. CDR3 loop: CASSDSGRLTDTQYF. The CDR3, as DNA: TGTGCCAGCAGTGACTCCGGACGGCTCACAGATACGCAGTATTTT.

The chain combines TRBV6-5 with TRBJ2-7, with D perhaps given as TRBD1 or TRBD2 (6 bases each). Germline V gene sequence: CDR1 MNHEY, CDR2 SVGAGI. This CDR3 has 13 amino acids. Between the trimmed V and J ends, which lost 10 bases and 6 bases, there was a span of 19 bases. Here the CDR3 DNA reads TGTGCCACCTGGGGGGCCTTAGGTCCCGAGCAGTACTTC. Translation: CATWGALGPEQYF.

The chain couples TRBV6-6 to TRBJ1-5; D remains ambiguous. The germline V gene has CDR1 MNHNY and CDR2 SVGAGI (reference sequence). Trimming cost V 0 bases and J 3 bases, with 9 bases left between them. This CDR3 contains 15 residues. This CDR3 reads CASSYSRRTNQPQHF. DNA for the CDR3: TGTGCCAGCAGTTACTCGAGGCGGACCAATCAGCCCCAGCATTTT.

The chain uses TRBV3-1 (or the pseudogene TRBV3-2) and TRBJ1-4; D call uncertain. The CDR3 has 12 residues. Germline CDR1 reads LGHDT; CDR2 reads YNNKEL (reference sequence). V dropped 4 bases and J dropped 8 bases, with 8 bases sitting between them. CDR3 sequence (DNA): TGTGCCAGCAGCCGCCTGCGGGAAAAACTGTTTTTT. Amino acid sequence: CASSRLREKLFF.